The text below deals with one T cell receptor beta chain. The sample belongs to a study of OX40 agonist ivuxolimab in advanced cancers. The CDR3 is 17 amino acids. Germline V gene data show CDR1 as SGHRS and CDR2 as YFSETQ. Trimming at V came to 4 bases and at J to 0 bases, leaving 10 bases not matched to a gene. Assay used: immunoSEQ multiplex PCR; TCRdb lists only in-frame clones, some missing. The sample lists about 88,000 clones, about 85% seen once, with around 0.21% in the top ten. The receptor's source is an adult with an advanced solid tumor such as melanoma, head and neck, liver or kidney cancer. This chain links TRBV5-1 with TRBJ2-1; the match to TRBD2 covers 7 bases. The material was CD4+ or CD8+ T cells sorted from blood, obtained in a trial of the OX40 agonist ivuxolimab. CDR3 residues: CASSPHASGPSYNEQFF. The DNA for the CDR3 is TGCGCCAGCAGCCCCCATGCTAGCGGTCCCTCCTACAATGAGCAGTTCTTC.